What follows are 27 T cell receptor beta chains derived from one specimen sequenced in a study of Ad26.COV2.S vaccination and SARS-CoV-2 variants. TCRdb's copy holds only in-frame clones and misses some; the assay was immunoSEQ multiplex PCR. The table lists roughly 300,000 clones, roughly 91% of them singletons. Treatment of the sample: around 19 received Ad26.COV2.S at low or high dose, single or two shots; about 5 received placebo; per-sample allocation not given. Samples were taken on day 63 after the first vaccine or placebo injection. The input for sequencing was peripheral blood, taken in a trial of Ad26.COV2.S vaccine versus placebo. All receptors come from a person aged 18-60 years who received the Ad26.COV2.S COVID-19 vaccine or a placebo.

There are a few counts of this clone. The V and J genes are TRBV4-2 and TRBJ2-1, with TRBD2 matching over 11 bases. In germline, CDR1 is LGHNA, CDR2 YNFKEQ. This CDR3 is 15 amino acids long. J lost 8 bases, V lost 5 bases, and 8 bases had no gene match. This CDR3 is CASSTTGTSGDEQFF. The CDR3, as DNA: TGTGCCAGCAGCACCACCGGGACTAGCGGAGATGAGCAGTTCTTC.

The J gene is TRBJ2-4, the V gene TRBV24-1; D remains ambiguous. The germline V gene encodes CDR1 KGHDR and CDR2 SFDVKD. Trimming took 7 bases from V and 6 from J, leaving 24 bases between them. This CDR3 is built from 17 residues. This chain's CDR3 is CATRDTPPVPPPNIQYF. CDR3 coding DNA: TGTGCCACCAGGGATACCCCCCCGGTACCCCCTCCAAACATTCAGTACTTC.

The rearrangement links TRBV9 to TRBJ2-7, with D possibly being TRBD1 (5 bases). Germline V CDR1 and CDR2: SGDLS, YYNGEE. V dropped 2 bases and J dropped 5 bases, with 14 bases sitting between them. CDR3 length: 14 amino acids. CDR3 DNA sequence: TGTGCCAGCAGCGTCCGGGCTCTAGGGGACGAGCAGTACTTC. As protein: CASSVRALGDEQYF.

This chain links TRBV27 with TRBJ2-1, with 9 bases that match TRBD2. The CDR3 runs 19 residues. Germline CDR1 is MNHEY and CDR2 is SMNVEV (reference sequence). After removal of 6 bases from V and 6 bases from J, the junction contained 21 bases not matched to a gene. DNA for the CDR3: TGTGCCAGCAGCCCAACAGGGACAGCACTAGCGGGTTCGTCCAATGAGCAGTTCTTC. Translation gives CASSPTGTALAGSSNEQFF.

The chain couples TRBV10-3 to TRBJ1-2; a possible D gene is TRBD1 (6 bases). V was clipped by 6 bases and J by 4 bases, with 12 bases between them. The CDR3 has 13 amino acids. Germline assignment: CDR1 ENHRY and CDR2 SYGVKD. CDR3 nucleotide sequence: TGTGCCATCAGCAGGCAAGGGGGCTATGGCTACACCTTC. Its translation: CAISRQGGYGYTF.

V and J are TRBV5-5 and TRBJ2-7; D is uncertain. The CDR3 totals 13 residues. V lost 6 bases and J 3 bases, leaving 13 bases between the germline ends. Germline CDR1 is SGHKS and CDR2 is YYEKEE (reference sequence). The CDR3 nucleotides read TGTGCCAGCAATTGGGCAGGTAACTACGAGCAGTACTTC. This sequence encodes CASNWAGNYEQYF.

This rearrangement joins TRBV27 to TRBJ2-7, with 9 nucleotides matching TRBD1. J lost 0 bases, V lost 5 bases, and 8 bases had no gene match. The CDR3 runs to 16 residues. Looked up from germline, CDR1 is MNHEY and CDR2 is SMNVEV (reference sequence). The CDR3 protein is CASSHYRGRTSYEQYF. CDR3 sequence (DNA): TGTGCCAGCAGTCACTACAGGGGGCGTACCTCCTACGAGCAGTACTTC.

The gene calls are TRBV5-1 and TRBJ1-1, with D hard to call. V was shortened by 0 bases and J by 2 bases, with 8 bases between the two germline ends. Germline loops: CDR1 SGHRS, CDR2 YFSETQ. The CDR3 consists of 14 residues. This CDR3 reads CASSLGGGNTEAFF. CDR3 in DNA: TGCGCCAGCAGCTTGGGAGGAGGAAACACTGAAGCTTTCTTT.

The V and J genes are TRBV28 and TRBJ2-7; the D is unclear. This CDR3 has 10 amino acids. Germline CDR1 MDHEN, CDR2 SYDVKM. The V end lost 5 bases, the J end lost 4 bases, and 3 bases lay between the germline ends. The CDR3: CASSRYEQYF. CDR3 bases: TGTGCCAGCAGTCGATACGAGCAGTACTTC. The variable domain in full, completed from reference TRBV28 and TRBJ2-7, reads DVKVTQSSRYLVKRTGEKVFLECVQDMDHENMFWYRQDPGLGLRLIYFSYDVKMKEKGDIPEGYSVSREKKERFSLILESASTNQTSMYLCASSRYEQYFGPGTRLTVT.

The chain is built from TRBV19 and TRBJ1-2, with 8 bases aligning to TRBD1. With 5 bases clipped from V and 8 bases from J, the junction kept 10 bases outside the gene matches. The CDR3 has 14 amino acids. Germline assignment: CDR1 LNHDA and CDR2 SQIVND (reference sequence). Here the CDR3 reads CASSRTGTRGGYTF. The CDR3 DNA follows: TGTGCCAGTAGTCGGACAGGGACAAGAGGAGGCTACACCTTC.

The CDR3 is CASRTDGNQPQHF. CDR3 bases: TGTGCCAGCAGGACAGATGGCAATCAGCCCCAGCATTTT. The rearrangement joins TRBV7-2 to TRBJ1-5, with a weak D call TRBD1 (5 bases). The V end was cut by 6 bases, the J end by 2 bases, with 8 bases between. CDR1 is SGHTA and CDR2 is FQGNSA in the germline V gene. The CDR3 sequence is 13 residues long. Using reference TRBV7-2 and TRBJ1-5 for the parts outside the CDR3, the full variable domain is GAGVSQSPSNKVTEKGKDVELRCDPISGHTALYWYRQSLGQGLEFLIYFQGNSAPDKSGLPSDRFSAERTGGSVSTLTIQRTQQEDSAVYLCASRTDGNQPQHFGDGTRLSIL.

The rearrangement links TRBV11-2 to TRBJ1-2, with a tentative D call TRBD1 (5 bases). Germline loops: CDR1 SGHAT, CDR2 FQNNGV. The V and J ends lost 5 bases and 5 bases respectively, with 15 bases between them. The CDR3 totals 14 residues. The CDR3 spells CASSMDGASYGYTF. Written as DNA, the CDR3 is TGTGCCAGCAGCATGGACGGGGCCTCATATGGCTACACCTTC.

The chain carries TRBV29-1 and TRBJ2-1; D gene uncertain. The V end was cut by 1 base, the J end by 2 bases, with 9 bases between. Germline lookup yields CDR1 SQVTM and CDR2 ANQGSEA. The CDR3 is made up of 14 amino acids. In nucleotides, the CDR3 is TGCAGCGTTGAAGGCCCAGACACCTACAATGAGCAGTTCTTC. It yields the protein CSVEGPDTYNEQFF.

The gene calls are TRBV19 and TRBJ2-3; D tentatively fits TRBD1 or TRBD2 (5 bases each). The CDR3 extends over 13 amino acids. V shed 4 bases and J shed 4 bases, with 9 bases lying between them. Germline assignment: CDR1 LNHDA and CDR2 SQIVND (reference sequence). The DNA of the CDR3 is TGTGCCAGTAGTACGGGGCGCGCAGATACGCAGTATTTT. Encoded protein: CASSTGRADTQYF.

V is TRBV7-8 and J is TRBJ2-1; D is tentatively TRBD1 or TRBD2 (5 bases each). Trimming removed 0 bases from V and 8 bases from J, with 11 bases in between. The CDR3 spans 14 residues. CDR1 and CDR2 from the germline V gene are SGHVS and FQNEAQ. CDR3 nucleotides: TGTGCCAGCAGCTTAGCGACACTGGGGGATGAGCAGTTCTTC. It translates to CASSLATLGDEQFF.

This chain joins TRBV7-9 and TRBJ2-5; D not resolved. V lost 3 bases, J lost 0 bases, and 11 bases lay in between. The CDR3 totals 15 residues. In germline, CDR1 is SEHNR, CDR2 FQNEAQ (reference sequence). The CDR3 region is CASSFQNFNQETQYF. CDR3 coding DNA: TGTGCCAGCAGCTTCCAGAATTTCAACCAAGAGACCCAGTACTTC.

This sequence joins TRBV18 and TRBJ1-3; the D gene is possibly TRBD1 (5 bases). CDR3 size: 15 residues. Looked up from germline, CDR1 is KGHSH and CDR2 is LQKENI. V was cut by 3 bases and J by 4 bases, with 13 bases left in between. This chain's CDR3 is CASSPVERGGNTIYF. DNA for the CDR3: TGTGCCAGCTCACCCGTAGAGAGGGGCGGAAACACCATATATTTT.

The rearrangement uses TRBV27 and TRBJ1-2, with D unresolved. There are 15 residues in the CDR3. V was trimmed by 3 bases and J by 0 bases, leaving 11 bases between them. The germline V gene has CDR1 MNHEY and CDR2 SMNVEV (reference sequence). The chain's CDR3 is CASSLQDGANYGYTF. CDR3 coding DNA: TGTGCCAGCAGTTTGCAAGACGGAGCTAACTATGGCTACACCTTC.

The CDR3 loop is CASSARPGEGSPLHF. The CDR3 coding sequence is TGTGCCAGCAGCGCCAGACCCGGGGAGGGGTCACCCCTCCACTTT. The chain uses TRBV9 and TRBJ1-6, with a possible D match to TRBD1 (5 bases). Deletions cut 3 bases from V and 10 bases from J, with 17 bases between. Germline CDR1 and CDR2: SGDLS and YYNGEE. The length of the CDR3 is 15 residues.

The V gene is TRBV7-8, the J gene TRBJ2-2; D might be TRBD1 (6 bases). CDR1 is SGHVS, CDR2 FQNEAQ, per germline. Trimming left V 4 bases short and J 7 bases short, with 16 bases between. This CDR3 has 15 residues. The CDR3 reads CASSSSTQGSGELFF. The CDR3 DNA sequence: TGTGCCAGCAGCTCCTCAACTCAGGGGAGCGGGGAGCTGTTTTTT. Filled out from reference TRBV7-8 and TRBJ2-2, the complete variable domain reads GAGVSQSPRYKVAKRGQDVALRCDPISGHVSLFWYQQALGQGPEFLTYFQNEAQLDKSGLPSDRFFAERPEGSVSTLKIQRTQQEDSAVYLCASSSSTQGSGELFFGEGSRLTVL.

The chain links TRBV5-1 to TRBJ1-3; no definite D call. With 6 bases removed from V and 2 bases from J, the gap between germline ends came to 9 bases. Germline CDR1 is SGHRS and CDR2 is YFSETQ. This CDR3 is 13 amino acids long. CDR3 sequence reads: CASTITPGNTIYF. The CDR3 DNA follows: TGCGCCAGCACGATAACCCCTGGAAACACCATATATTTT. Full variable domain (missing parts from reference TRBV5-1 and TRBJ1-3): KAGVTQTPRYLIKTRGQQVTLSCSPISGHRSVSWYQQTPGQGLQFLFEYFSETQRNKGNFPGRFSGRQFSNSRSEMNVSTLELGDSALYLCASTITPGNTIYFGEGSWLTVV.

The chain uses TRBV9 and TRBJ1-3; D not resolved. Trimming left V 3 bases short and J 0 bases short, with 7 bases between. The CDR3 consists of 14 residues. CDR1 and CDR2 from the germline V gene are SGDLS and YYNGEE. In DNA, the CDR3 is TGTGCCAGCAGCGACTTAAGCTCTGGAAACACCATATATTTT. Protein sequence: CASSDLSSGNTIYF.

The V gene is TRBV7-2, the J gene TRBJ2-5, with TRBD1 matching 7 bases. CDR1 SGHTA and CDR2 FQGNSA come from the germline V gene. V lost 7 bases, J lost 7 bases, and 12 bases stayed unmatched. The CDR3 sequence is 14 residues long. The DNA for the CDR3 is TGTGCCAGCAACCCAGGCGACAGGGACGGGACCCAGTACTTC. Its translation is CASNPGDRDGTQYF.

CDR3 residues: CSARDGSGNTF. The CDR3 bases are TGCAGTGCTAGAGATGGGAGCGGCAACACCTTC. The rearrangement joins TRBV20-1 to TRBJ1-2; D not resolved. Between the trimmed V and J ends, which lost 0 bases and 12 bases, there was a span of 11 bases. CDR3 length equals 11 residues. Germline V gives CDR1 DFQATT, CDR2 SNEGSKA (reference sequence).

The sample holds a few counts of this clone. The chain uses TRBV6-5 and TRBJ1-1, with a tentative D call TRBD1 (5 bases). CDR1 is MNHEY, CDR2 SVGAGI, per germline. The V end lost 0 bases, the J end lost 4 bases, and 9 bases lay between the germline ends. CDR3 size: 14 residues. CDR3 amino acids: CASSYSSGTTEAFF. The CDR3 coding sequence is TGTGCCAGCAGTTACTCATCAGGGACCACTGAAGCTTTCTTT.

This chain links TRBV7-8 with TRBJ1-1; weak D call: TRBD1 (6 bases). Trimming left V 0 bases short and J 1 base short, with 9 bases between. This CDR3 is 15 amino acids long. Per germline, CDR1 SGHVS and CDR2 FQNEAQ. This CDR3 is CASSLALGANTEAFF. The CDR3 DNA reads as TGTGCCAGCAGCTTAGCTCTGGGGGCGAACACTGAAGCTTTCTTT.

Here the CDR3 reads CASRGGLALHF. In nucleotides, the CDR3 is TGTGCCAGCAGGGGGGGCCTAGCCCTCCACTTT. The rearrangement links TRBV12-3 or TRBV12-4 to TRBJ1-6; the D gene is possibly TRBD1 (6 bases). The CDR3 has 11 amino acids. V was cut by 6 bases and J by 14 bases, with 11 bases left in between.